This TCR beta chain was observed in a study of technical replicates of blood from four donors. The CDR3 length is 14 residues. V gave up 0 bases and J gave up 4 bases, with 7 bases separating them. Germline values: CDR1 LGHNA, CDR2 YNFKEQ. The repertoire was sequenced with immunoSEQ multiplex PCR; TCRdb's copy has only in-frame clones and lacks some. The sample holds fewer than 75,000 clones, around 89% seen once. The gene calls are TRBV4-2 and TRBJ2-1; D might be TRBD2 (6 bases). The sequence was collected from a human donor in good health. Some clones in this sample may be carry-over from other donors' samples. Sample: PBMCs. For the CDR3, the DNA is TGTGCCAGCAGCCAAGACGGGGGTTACAATGAGCAGTTCTTC. This codes for CASSQDGGYNEQFF.